A selection of T cell receptor beta chains follows, all from one sample in a study of shared clonotypes between healthy human individuals. TCRdb's table, derived via immunoSEQ multiplex PCR, lists solely in-frame clones and lacks some. The table lists roughly 1.5 million clones, 95% to 99% of them singletons, with less than 0.55% in the top ten. Sequencing input: naive CD4+ T cells sorted from blood. The receptors here all came from a man aged 25-40 years in good health. Both conserved end residues are part of each CDR3. Size is omitted from some rows. Given values are once, few, many or a class for expanded clones.

CDR3,size,V,J
CASSLAPRWMKWGQETQYF,-,TRBV13,TRBJ2-5
CASSVLGGVSYNEQFF,-,TRBV19,TRBJ2-1
CASSRSWGLAGNRAHNNEQFF,-,TRBV7-8,TRBJ2-1
CSVEPLAGGGELFF,once,TRBV29-1,TRBJ2-2
CASSLAGGVTYNEQFF,-,TRBV7-3,TRBJ2-1
CASSPLITGDEQYF,-,TRBV18,TRBJ2-7
CASNKQGLQYNEQFF,-,TRBV27,TRBJ2-1
CASSYSPGPRGNEQFF,-,TRBV6-5,TRBJ2-1
CSAVRVRLFF,-,TRBV20-1,TRBJ1-4
CASSPPTGTGNGYTF,-,TRBV6-5,TRBJ1-2
CASSITSGSNADTQYF,-,TRBV5-6,TRBJ2-3
CASSSTGTDYTGELFF,-,TRBV5-1,TRBJ2-2
CASSLEGLAGGINEQFF,-,TRBV5-4,TRBJ2-1
CATLFSDRNTEAFF,-,TRBV6-6,TRBJ1-1
CASSLRAGVGNQPQHF,-,TRBV28,TRBJ1-5
CASSGQPGTAIGEAFF,-,TRBV28,TRBJ1-1
CASLHLNTEAFF,-,TRBV28,TRBJ1-1
CASSSAPPWTEAFF,-,TRBV7-3,TRBJ1-1
CASSLSYDYGYTF,once,TRBV5-1,TRBJ1-2
CAITGVGHNEQFF,-,TRBV10-3,TRBJ2-1
CASTWGGNTIYF,-,TRBV28,TRBJ1-3
CASSPDQGRAEQYF,-,TRBV18,TRBJ2-7
CASSPTISYEQYF,-,TRBV18,TRBJ2-7
CASSLAGITGELFF,-,TRBV5-1,TRBJ2-2
CASSVGIGYTEAFF,-,TRBV9,TRBJ1-1
CASSSGTGGETQYF,once,TRBV5-1,TRBJ2-5
CASSQETGLSSYEQYF,-,TRBV4-1,TRBJ2-7
CASSTKIYEQYF,-,TRBV2,TRBJ2-7
CASSWTGSMNTEAFF,-,TRBV5-1,TRBJ1-1
CASSLVGDRGWSEAFF,-,TRBV5-1,TRBJ1-1
CASSFTSDREQFF,once,TRBV5-1,TRBJ2-1
CATHSRLGVSNTGELFF,once,TRBV10-3,TRBJ2-2
CASSGARAGLGEKLFF,-,TRBV6-1,TRBJ1-4
CASSLQGTGNTIYF,-,TRBV18,TRBJ1-3
CASSDRALNTEAFF,once,TRBV21-1,TRBJ1-1
CASSVRQVNTGELFF,-,TRBV2,TRBJ2-2
CASSPPSAETQYF,-,TRBV18,TRBJ2-5
CASSEHLTGDTIYF,-,TRBV25-1,TRBJ1-3
CASSVGLAAYNEQFF,-,TRBV5-1,TRBJ2-1
CASSVAGHNKQFF,-,TRBV9,TRBJ2-1
CASGLYPPKETQYF,-,TRBV12-5,TRBJ2-5
CASSIRDRGNQPQHF,-,TRBV19,TRBJ1-5
CAWNGQTIYEQYF,-,TRBV30,TRBJ2-7